Sequencing of this T cell receptor beta chain was carried out in a study of tissue T cells after allogeneic stem cell transplantation. Concerning this clone itself: Gene names and germline match the mouse. Coverage ceases 1 residue before the CDR3 finishes, and the germline J gene fills in the end.

Repertoires were generated with immunoSEQ multiplex PCR, while TCRdb's copy carries only in-frame clones and drops some. The profile shows about 48,000 clones, roughly 73% of them singletons. Germline V gives CDR1 SGHDT, CDR2 FRDEAV. V was pared by 0 bases and J by 6 bases, with 7 bases between. CDR3 size: 12 residues. This chain links TRBV14 with TRBJ2-7; perhaps TRBD2 as D (6 bases). The source material was sorted cells pooled from one or two spleens. The receptor's source is a pool of C57BL/6 mice in good health. The CDR3 reads CASSFWGVEQYF. Incomplete CDR3 DNA: TGTGCCAGCAGTTTCTGGGGGGTTGAACAGTAC. Full variable domain (rest looked up from reference TRBV14 and TRBJ2-7): EAGVTQSPRYAVLQEGQAVSFWCDPISGHDTLYWYQQPRDQGPQLLVYFRDEAVIDNSQLPSDRFSAVRPKGTNSTLKIQSAKQGDTATYLCASSFWGVEQYFGPGTRLTVL.